This TCR beta chain stems from a study of monozygotic twins with inflammatory bowel disease. Regarding the study as a whole: The data gave no support to a single strong IBD-associated signal or clonotype. Twins with IBD had fewer clonotypes in common with others than healthy twins, particularly during disease activity.

Staff drew a roughly 2.5 ml blood sample from each donor. The CDR3 covers 16 residues. TCRdb reprocessed the 5' RACE reads and keeps a single row for each CDR3 protein, giving no DNA. In total, the table holds a few hundred thousand distinct CDR3 sequences. A word on this clonotype: What it binds is not known.

V gene TRBV12-3 or TRBV12-4 combines with J gene TRBJ2-2; the TCRdb call, TRBD1, lacks DNA for checking. This receptor was obtained from a human donor with ulcerative colitis or Crohn's disease, or a healthy co-twin of an affected twin (not recorded which). The specimen sequenced was blood. The CDR3 loop reads CASSRDGPLNTGELFF.